A single sample gave rise to the 24 T cell receptor beta chains below, sequenced in a study of cytomegalovirus exposure and HLA in healthy donors. Amplification used 60 Vbeta primers and 13 Jbeta primers. Profiling relied on immunoSEQ multiplex PCR, and the TCRdb table lists in-frame clones only, not all of them. Found here are 130,000 to 150,000 clones, around 9.6% of them singletons; the top ten hold approximately 2%. The specimen sequenced was PBMCs. These receptors were obtained from a male donor in good health and CMV-seronegative.

This clone was seen a handful of times. This chain links TRBV27 with TRBJ2-2, with D possibly matching TRBD2 (6 bases). Between the trimmed V and J ends, which lost 5 bases and 6 bases, there was a span of 16 bases. The CDR3 runs to 15 residues. Germline values: CDR1 MNHEY, CDR2 SMNVEV (reference sequence). The CDR3 protein is CASSRGGSTSGELFF. CDR3 in DNA: TGTGCCAGCAGTAGGGGAGGCTCAACCTCCGGGGAGCTGTTTTTT.

The DNA of the CDR3 is TGTGCAACGGCGGTACGATTCTCCTACAATGAGCAGTTCTTC. Translating gives CATAVRFSYNEQFF. The chain uses TRBV19 and TRBJ2-1; no clear D gene. Germline values: CDR1 LNHDA, CDR2 SQIVND (reference sequence). This CDR3 is built from 14 residues.

V is TRBV6-5 and J is TRBJ2-7; D is unclear. The tail of the sequence fits TRBJ2-1 better, so the J call may be wrong. CDR3 size: 11 residues. Germline V gene lookup returns CDR1 MNHEY and CDR2 SVGAGI. CDR3 sequence reads: CASSYVGEQFF. The CDR3 bases are TGTGCCAGCAGTTACGTCGGAGAGCAGTTCTTC.

CDR3 residues: CSVEDDGSSYNEQFF. The CDR3 nucleotides are TGCAGCGTTGAAGATGACGGGAGCTCCTACAATGAGCAGTTCTTC. V gene TRBV29-1 combines with J gene TRBJ2-1, with a weak D call TRBD2 (6 bases). This CDR3 is 15 amino acids long. V lost 0 bases to trimming and J lost 0 bases, with 9 bases between them. The germline V gene encodes CDR1 SQVTM and CDR2 ANQGSEA.

The chain employs TRBV9 and TRBJ1-5; D is uncertain. This CDR3 contains 15 residues. V lost 4 bases and J lost 6, with 17 bases in between. From germline, CDR1 is SGDLS and CDR2 YYNGEE. CDR3 coding DNA: TGTGCCAGCAGCCAAGGAGTGGAGGGTGGTCAGCCCCAGCATTTT. It is translated as CASSQGVEGGQPQHF.

This rearrangement joins TRBV4-1 to TRBJ1-1; possibly TRBD1 for D (5 bases). This CDR3 has 16 amino acids. In germline, CDR1 is MGHRA, CDR2 YSYEKL. Trimming took 4 bases from V and 4 from J, leaving 19 bases between them. The CDR3 region is CASSPLGGKGSTEAFF. The CDR3 nucleotides are TGCGCCAGCAGCCCCCTGGGGGGAAAGGGCAGCACTGAAGCTTTCTTT.

This chain joins TRBV4-3 and TRBJ1-3; TRBD1 might be the D (5 bases). Trimming took 1 base from V and 0 from J, leaving 7 bases between them. Germline CDR1 LGHNA, CDR2 YSLEER. The CDR3 has 15 amino acids. Here the CDR3 DNA reads TGCGCCAGCAGCCAAGGGACAAGCTCTGGAAACACCATATATTTT. As protein: CASSQGTSSGNTIYF.

This chain joins TRBV6-5 and TRBJ1-6; D unresolved. This CDR3 comprises 14 residues. The ends were cut back, 5 bases at V and 8 bases at J, with 13 bases in the middle. Germline V CDR1 and CDR2: MNHEY, SVGAGI. The CDR3 loop reads CASSLVYSDSPLHF. Written as DNA, the CDR3 is TGTGCCAGCAGTCTCGTGTACTCTGATTCACCCCTCCACTTT.

This clone appeared a few times. The chain employs TRBV4-3 and TRBJ2-7; D gene ambiguous. Trimming shortened V by 0 bases and J by 5 bases, and 14 bases separated the two germline ends. Germline lookup yields CDR1 LGHNA and CDR2 YSLEER. The CDR3 extends over 15 amino acids. As DNA, the CDR3 is TGCGCCAGCAGCCAAGATAGGTCTAGGCGTAACGAGCAGTACTTC. It yields the protein CASSQDRSRRNEQYF.

This clone was counted only a few times. The rearrangement joins TRBV7-6 to TRBJ1-1, with D perhaps matching TRBD1 (6 bases). CDR1 and CDR2 (germline): SGHVS, FNYEAQ. The V gene lost 1 base and the J gene lost 1 base, with 13 bases spanning the gap. The CDR3 is made up of 16 amino acids. CDR3 in DNA: TGTGCCAGCAGCTTAGGAGGGGGGAGGGAGAACACTGAAGCTTTCTTT. Encoded protein: CASSLGGGRENTEAFF.

This clone was counted only a few times. The V and J genes are TRBV9 and TRBJ2-2; TRBD2 agrees at 7 bases. Germline V gene lookup returns CDR1 SGDLS and CDR2 YYNGEE. The length of the CDR3 is 15 residues. J lost 0 bases, V lost 5 bases, and 4 bases had no gene match. CDR3 nucleotide sequence: TGTGCCAGCAGGGGGGGGACCGCGAACACCGGGGAGCTGTTTTTT. Amino acids: CASRGGTANTGELFF.

The V gene is TRBV27, the J gene TRBJ2-7; D is unclear. Germline V gene data show CDR1 as MNHEY and CDR2 as SMNVEV (reference sequence). CDR3 length: 15 residues. The ends were cut back, 6 bases at V and 3 bases at J, with 18 bases in the middle. The CDR3 DNA reads TGTGCCAGCAGAACCCCCCTGAGAAACGTCTACGAGCAGTACTTC. Its protein product is CASRTPLRNVYEQYF.

The chain uses TRBV7-2 and TRBJ2-3; 10 nucleotides align to TRBD2. CDR3 length: 16 amino acids. Losses at the gene ends were 1 base for V and 6 bases for J; bases not matched to a gene: 7. The germline CDR1 and CDR2 sequences are SGHTA and FQGNSA. The CDR3 DNA sequence: TGTGCCAGCAGCTTAGGGTCTAGCGGGAGTGTGGATACGCAGTATTTT. Amino acid sequence: CASSLGSSGSVDTQYF. Variable domain in full (rest from reference TRBV7-2 and TRBJ2-3): GAGVSQSPSNKVTEKGKDVELRCDPISGHTALYWYRQSLGQGLEFLIYFQGNSAPDKSGLPSDRFSAERTGGSVSTLTIQRTQQEDSAVYLCASSLGSSGSVDTQYFGPGTRLTVL.

This chain links TRBV14 with TRBJ1-6; a possible D gene is TRBD1 (5 bases). This CDR3 region has 15 residues. CDR1 and CDR2 (germline): SGHDN, FVKESK. V dropped 0 bases and J dropped 8 bases, with 11 bases sitting between them. The CDR3 nucleotides are TGTGCCAGCAGCCAAGATCGCGGGGCGGATTCACCCCTCCACTTT. Its translation: CASSQDRGADSPLHF.

V gene TRBV2 combines with J gene TRBJ2-7; no clear D gene. The V end lost 3 bases, the J end lost 4 bases, and 7 bases lay between the germline ends. This CDR3 has 12 residues. CDR1 and CDR2 from the germline V gene are SNHLY and FYNNEI. The CDR3 DNA is TGTGCCAGCAGTGAGCGGTCGTACGAGCAGTACTTC. It codes for CASSERSYEQYF.

This clone was detected a few times. V usage is TRBV27 and J usage is TRBJ1-6; 8 bases are a match to TRBD1. Germline V CDR1 and CDR2: MNHEY, SMNVEV (reference sequence). The CDR3 contains 16 residues. Germline trimming cut 0 bases from V and 9 bases from J; bases unmatched to any gene: 7. CDR3 sequence: CASSLSMRTGPSPLHF. CDR3 sequence (DNA): TGTGCCAGCAGTTTATCGATGAGGACAGGGCCTTCACCCCTCCACTTT.

This clone was observed a handful of times. The chain couples TRBV28 to TRBJ1-5; no reliable D call. Looked up from germline, CDR1 is MDHEN and CDR2 is SYDVKM. CDR3 length: 13 amino acids. V dropped 3 bases and J dropped 3 bases, with 6 bases sitting between them. CDR3 sequence (DNA): TGTGCCAGCAGTTTGGGCTTCAATCAGCCCCAGCATTTT. As protein: CASSLGFNQPQHF.

This chain connects TRBV6-5 to TRBJ1-5; TRBD1 matches 7 bases. Germline V gene sequence: CDR1 MNHEY, CDR2 SVGAGI. This CDR3 contains 15 residues. V lost 2 bases and J lost 2; bases outside the gene matches: 3. CDR3 protein: CASSYSGTGNQPQHF. In DNA, the CDR3 is TGTGCCAGCAGTTACAGTGGGACAGGCAATCAGCCCCAGCATTTT.

This clone has just a few counts. The chain combines TRBV11-3 with TRBJ2-7; TRBD1 agrees at 7 bases. This CDR3 has 15 residues. In germline, CDR1 is SGHNT, CDR2 YENEEA. Trimming took 5 bases from V and 0 from J; bases not matched to a gene: 7. This chain's CDR3 is CASSAGTDSSYEQYF. The CDR3 nucleotides read TGTGCCAGCAGCGCCGGGACAGACAGCTCCTACGAGCAGTACTTC. Full variable domain (rest looked up from reference TRBV11-3 and TRBJ2-7): EAGVVQSPRYKIIEKKQPVAFWCNPISGHNTLYWYLQNLGQGPELLIRYENEEAVDDSQLPKDRFSAERLKGVDSTLKIQPAELGDSAVYLCASSAGTDSSYEQYFGPGTRLTVT.

There are a few counts of this clone. V usage is TRBV7-9 and J usage is TRBJ1-1; 10 positions agree with TRBD1. V trimming: 6 bases; J trimming: 4 bases; junction bases outside the gene matches: 5. Per the germline V gene, CDR1 is SEHNR and CDR2 is FQNEAQ (reference sequence). The CDR3 is 14 amino acids. The CDR3 region has the DNA TGTGCCAGCAGATACGGACAGGGGGGCACTGAAGCTTTCTTT. Translated: CASRYGQGGTEAFF.

The chain combines TRBV28 with TRBJ1-1; D ambiguous. The CDR3 covers 11 residues. Trimming took off 6 bases at V and 6 bases at J, with 8 bases between the two ends. Germline loops: CDR1 MDHEN, CDR2 SYDVKM. CDR3 coding DNA: TGTGCCAGCAGGGTAGTAGCTGAAGCTTTCTTT. This encodes CASRVVAEAFF.

This clone has a handful of counts. The gene calls are TRBV4-2 and TRBJ1-2; maybe TRBD1 (6 bases). The CDR3 length is 16 residues. Per the germline V gene, CDR1 is LGHNA and CDR2 is YNFKEQ. Trimming took off 4 bases at V and 1 base at J, with 16 bases between the two ends. The CDR3 reads CASSRDRSGVNYGYTF. CDR3 bases: TGTGCCAGCAGCCGAGACAGGTCGGGGGTTAACTATGGCTACACCTTC.

This clone was observed a few times. The chain employs TRBV6-1 and TRBJ2-2; D not certain. The germline V gene encodes CDR1 MNHNS and CDR2 SASEGT. The CDR3 consists of 14 residues. V lost 11 bases and J lost 0, with 13 bases in between. The CDR3 protein is CAVNRIANTGELFF. Here the CDR3 DNA reads TGTGCCGTAAACAGAATCGCGAACACCGGGGAGCTGTTTTTT.

The rearrangement uses TRBV6-6 and TRBJ2-7; D unclear. This CDR3 spans 11 amino acids. Trimming left V 6 bases short and J 4 bases short, with 7 bases between. CDR1 and CDR2 (germline): MNHNY, SVGAGI (reference sequence). The CDR3 region has the DNA TGTGCCAGCAGCCCGCGGTACGAGCAGTACTTC. Protein product: CASSPRYEQYF.